The subject of this entry is one TCR beta chain. With random hexamers, reverse transcription was performed on about 0.5 to 1 ug of RNA. Across 54 Vbeta and 13 Jbeta, TCR beta CDR3 was amplified with immunoSEQ multiplex PCR. TCRdb re-derived calls from the immunoSEQ multiplex PCR reads in MiXCR, one entry per CDR3 protein. The sample has around 130,000 distinct CDR3 sequences, over 90% seen once. Sequencing of TCR beta drew on CD8+ and CD4+ T cells from blood. The data belong to a study of CD8 T cells in Susac syndrome. V dropped 0 bases and J dropped 5 bases, with 11 bases sitting between them. CDR3 length: 15 amino acids. Germline V CDR1 and CDR2: PRHDT, FYEKMQ (reference sequence).

The sequence was collected from a human donor with Susac syndrome. V and J are TRBV13 and TRBJ2-1; either TRBD1 or TRBD2 may supply D (6 bases each). The sequenced sample was CD8+ T cells from PBMCs. The CDR3 DNA reads as TGTGCCAGCAGCTTAGGAGGGGGGACCCACAATGAGCAGTTCTTC. Its protein is CASSLGGGTHNEQFF.